These 6 T cell receptor beta chains were all obtained from the same sample, sequenced in a study of blood T cell repertoires in COVID-19. Profiled with immunoSEQ multiplex PCR; TCRdb holds only in-frame clones, not every one. The sample consists of 200,000 or so clones, roughly nine tenths of them appearing once. Sequenced: peripheral blood. Receptors originate from a man aged 55 to 70 who had recovered from COVID-19.

This chain uses TRBV5-1 with TRBJ2-1; D possibly corresponds to TRBD2 (6 bases). The CDR3 contains 14 residues. Trimming removed 4 bases at V and 6 bases at J, with 14 bases between. CDR1 SGHRS and CDR2 YFSETQ come from the germline V gene. CDR3 sequence reads: CASSGTSLANEQFF. In DNA, the CDR3 is TGCGCCAGCAGCGGAACATCACTAGCCAATGAGCAGTTCTTC.

The rearrangement joins TRBV10-3 to TRBJ2-1; the D is unclear. Germline values: CDR1 ENHRY, CDR2 SYGVKD. This CDR3 contains 15 residues. V was trimmed by 3 bases and J by 5 bases, leaving 14 bases between them. The CDR3 sequence is CAISDLGLTHNEQFF. CDR3 coding DNA: TGTGCCATCAGTGATCTGGGTTTGACACACAATGAGCAGTTCTTC.

This chain uses TRBV27 with TRBJ1-1; D might be TRBD1 (6 bases). Trimming took off 0 bases at V and 0 bases at J, with 11 bases between the two ends. The CDR3 runs 16 residues. Germline-derived CDR1 and CDR2 are MNHEY and SMNVEV (reference sequence). CDR3 DNA sequence: TGTGCCAGCAGTTTATCATGGACAGCTATGAACACTGAAGCTTTCTTT. Encoded protein: CASSLSWTAMNTEAFF.

This clone was observed once. CDR3 bases: TGTGCCAGCAGCCTCCGGGACAGAGTCTACGAGCAGTACTTC. Protein product: CASSLRDRVYEQYF. V gene TRBV3-1 (or the pseudogene TRBV3-2) combines with J gene TRBJ2-7; 7 bases agree with TRBD1. The trim removed 4 bases at V and 3 bases at J, leaving 6 bases unmatched. Germline CDR1 is LGHDT and CDR2 is YNNKEL (reference sequence). This CDR3 has 14 residues.

The rearrangement uses TRBV3-1 (or the pseudogene TRBV3-2) and TRBJ1-1, with D maybe TRBD1 (6 bases). The V and J ends lost 4 bases and 6 bases respectively, with 18 bases between them. There are 15 residues in the CDR3. Germline V gene sequence: CDR1 LGHDT, CDR2 YNNKEL (reference sequence). CDR3 sequence: CASSPPLRGSAEAFF. CDR3 DNA sequence: TGTGCCAGCAGCCCTCCCTTAAGGGGGAGCGCTGAAGCTTTCTTT.

The chain recombines TRBV5-1 with TRBJ1-1; D gene ambiguous. Germline V lookup: CDR1 SGHRS, CDR2 YFSETQ. V lost 0 bases and J 5 bases, leaving 14 bases between the germline ends. CDR3 length: 15 amino acids. The CDR3 protein is CASSLGRTGRTEAFF. CDR3 bases: TGCGCCAGCAGCTTGGGAAGGACTGGACGAACTGAAGCTTTCTTT.